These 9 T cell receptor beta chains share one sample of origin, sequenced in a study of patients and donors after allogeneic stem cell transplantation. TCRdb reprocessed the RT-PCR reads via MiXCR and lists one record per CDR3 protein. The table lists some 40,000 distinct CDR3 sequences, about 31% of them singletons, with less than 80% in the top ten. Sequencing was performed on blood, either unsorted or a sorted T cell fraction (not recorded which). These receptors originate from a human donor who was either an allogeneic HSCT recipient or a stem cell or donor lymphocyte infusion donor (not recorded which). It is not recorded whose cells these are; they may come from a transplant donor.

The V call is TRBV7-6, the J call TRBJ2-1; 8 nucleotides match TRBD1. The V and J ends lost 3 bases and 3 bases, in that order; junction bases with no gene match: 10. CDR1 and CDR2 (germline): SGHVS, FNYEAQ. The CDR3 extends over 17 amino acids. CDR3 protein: CASSLPGRGLFYNEQFF. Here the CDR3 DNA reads TGTGCCAGCAGCTTGCCCGGCAGGGGGCTATTCTACAATGAGCAGTTCTTC.

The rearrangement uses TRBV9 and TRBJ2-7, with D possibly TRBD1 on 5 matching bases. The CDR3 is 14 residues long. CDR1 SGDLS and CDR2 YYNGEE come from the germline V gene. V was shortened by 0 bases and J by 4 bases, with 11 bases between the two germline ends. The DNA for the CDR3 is TGTGCCAGCAGCGTAGCAAAACAGGTATACGAGCAGTACTTC. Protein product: CASSVAKQVYEQYF.

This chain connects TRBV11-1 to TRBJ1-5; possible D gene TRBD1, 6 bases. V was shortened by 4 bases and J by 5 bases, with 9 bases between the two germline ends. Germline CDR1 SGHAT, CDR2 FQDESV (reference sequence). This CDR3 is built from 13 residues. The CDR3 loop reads CASSWDIHQPQHF. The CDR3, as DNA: TGTGCCAGCAGCTGGGACATCCATCAGCCCCAGCATTTT.

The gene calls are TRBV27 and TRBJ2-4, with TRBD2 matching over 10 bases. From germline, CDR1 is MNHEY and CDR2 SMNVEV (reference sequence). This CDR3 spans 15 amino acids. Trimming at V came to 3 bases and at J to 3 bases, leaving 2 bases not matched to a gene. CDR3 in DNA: TGTGCCAGCAGTTTCCTAGCGGGAGTCAAAAACATTCAGTACTTC. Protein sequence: CASSFLAGVKNIQYF.

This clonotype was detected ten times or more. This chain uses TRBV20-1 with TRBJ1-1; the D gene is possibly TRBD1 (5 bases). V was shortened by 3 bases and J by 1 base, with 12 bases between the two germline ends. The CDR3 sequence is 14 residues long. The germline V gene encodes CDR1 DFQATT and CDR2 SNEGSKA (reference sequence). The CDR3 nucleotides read TGCAGTGCTAGGAGAGGGGCCCCGAACACTGAAGCTTTCTTT. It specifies CSARRGAPNTEAFF.

The CDR3 DNA follows: TGTGCCAGCAGTTTTCTGGGTAATGAGCAGTACTTC. It codes for CASSFLGNEQYF. The J gene is TRBJ2-7, the V gene TRBV6-5; D remains ambiguous. CDR3 length: 12 amino acids. Germline V CDR1 and CDR2: MNHEY, SVGAGI. The V end was cut by 4 bases, the J end by 7 bases, with 11 bases between.

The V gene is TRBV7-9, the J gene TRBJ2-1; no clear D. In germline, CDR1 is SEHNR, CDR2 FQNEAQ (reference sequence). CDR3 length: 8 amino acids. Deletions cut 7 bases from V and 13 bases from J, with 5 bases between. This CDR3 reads CASTPQFF. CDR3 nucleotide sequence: TGTGCCAGCACCCCCCAGTTCTTC.

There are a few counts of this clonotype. The CDR3: CASSVGGGMNTEAFF. Written as DNA, the CDR3 is TGTGCCAGCAGCGTAGGGGGCGGGATGAACACTGAAGCTTTCTTT. The chain combines TRBV9 with TRBJ1-1; D perhaps matches TRBD1 (5 bases). Germline V gene data show CDR1 as SGDLS and CDR2 as YYNGEE. This CDR3 comprises 15 residues. The germline V and J ends were trimmed by 0 bases and 0 bases, with 9 bases remaining between them.

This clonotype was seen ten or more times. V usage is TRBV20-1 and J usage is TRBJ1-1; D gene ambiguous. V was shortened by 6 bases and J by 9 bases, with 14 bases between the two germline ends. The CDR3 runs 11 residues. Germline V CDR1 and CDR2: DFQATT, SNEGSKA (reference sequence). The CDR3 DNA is TGCAGTGCAACTACAGAATATCAAGCTTTCTTT. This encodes CSATTEYQAFF.